This TCR beta chain emerged from a study of somatic mutations in cytotoxic T cells in rheumatoid arthritis. V shed 4 bases and J shed 5 bases, with 8 bases lying between them. Germline CDR1 is SGHVS and CDR2 is FQNEAQ. CDR3 length equals 13 residues. This table comes from immunoSEQ multiplex PCR, and its TCRdb copy is limited to in-frame clones, with some not included. There are some 14,000 clones in the sample; around 78% occur only once, and roughly 8.1% lies in the top ten. The CD4+ and CD8+ fractions came from positive magnetic bead selection and were purity-checked by flow cytometry. The sequenced sample consisted of CD8+ T cells sorted from blood. The V gene is TRBV7-8, the J gene TRBJ2-2; no firm D call. The TCR originated in an adult with rheumatoid arthritis. CDR3 loop: CASSSRPTGELFF. DNA for the CDR3: TGTGCCAGCAGCTCCCGTCCAACCGGGGAGCTGTTTTTT.